The clone carrying this TCR beta chain was observed at least ten times. Antigen: not known. V was cut by 5 bases and J by 5 bases, with 13 bases left in between. Germline-derived CDR1 and CDR2 are SEHNR and FQNEAQ (reference sequence). The CDR3 is 15 amino acids. Molecules of cDNA were individually given unique molecular identifiers that were attached to them. MiXCR, run by TCRdb on the 5' RACE reads, gives a single entry per CDR3 protein. The table includes about 45,000 distinct CDR3 sequences, 11% detected once. The sample comes from a study of early T cells in non-severe SARS-CoV-2 infection. The study's findings and limits: VDJdb matching favored anti-spike CD8 responses, missing private and CD4 specificities.

The clonotype comes from an adult who was a healthcare worker with PCR-confirmed SARS-CoV-2 infection or an uninfected control (not recorded which). The chain carries TRBV7-9 and TRBJ1-6; perhaps TRBD1 as D (6 bases). Sequencing was performed on whole blood. The CDR3: CASSLQTGDNSPLHF. The CDR3 bases are TGTGCCAGCAGCCTACAGACAGGCGATAATTCACCCCTCCACTTT.